This T cell receptor (beta chain) was identified in a study of T-cell memory formation after mild COVID-19. Germline V CDR1 and CDR2: SGHTA, FQGNSA. V was trimmed by 6 bases and J by 3 bases, leaving 8 bases between them. The CDR3 has 12 residues. TCRdb used MiXCR to reprocess the 5' RACE reads, holding one entry per CDR3 protein. The sample lists fewer than 450,000 distinct CDR3 sequences; around 21% were seen once. This TCR was recovered from an adult woman who had mild COVID-19 (a few samples of this study predate the infection). Cell type and time point are not known. The J gene is TRBJ2-5, the V gene TRBV7-2; the D gene could be TRBD1 or TRBD2 (5 bases each). Sequencing input: PBMCs or a T cell subset sorted from them (not recorded which). CDR3 protein: CASRGVKETQYF. In nucleotides, the CDR3 is TGTGCCAGCAGGGGGGTTAAAGAGACCCAGTACTTC.